This T cell receptor beta chain was identified in a study of T-cell memory formation after mild COVID-19. Study at large: TCR clusters were mostly donor specific. Study conclusions and caveats: Several responding clones turned up in pre-infection memory, indicating that cross-reactive memory may have taken part. A second wave expanding day 15 to 37 was CD4+-biased; contracting clones were balanced.

This clonotype has only a few counts. No antigen is known for it. Trimming took off 1 base at V and 0 bases at J, with 7 bases between the two ends. Germline CDR1 MGHRA, CDR2 YSYEKL. The CDR3 runs to 14 residues. 5'RACE primed from the constant segment yielded TCR alpha and TCR beta cDNA libraries bearing sample barcodes and UMIs. TCRdb re-called the 5' RACE reads with MiXCR, one entry per CDR3 protein. The sample lists about 470,000 distinct CDR3 sequences; approximately 18% were seen once. Specimen: PBMCs or a T cell subset sorted from them (not recorded which). The chain is built from TRBV4-1 and TRBJ2-7, with D perhaps matching TRBD2 (5 bases). This sequence originates from an adult woman who had mild COVID-19 (a few samples of this study predate the infection). Cell type and time point are not known. CDR3 residues: CASSQAGYSYEQYF. The DNA of the CDR3 is TGCGCCAGCAGCCAAGCGGGGTACTCCTACGAGCAGTACTTC.